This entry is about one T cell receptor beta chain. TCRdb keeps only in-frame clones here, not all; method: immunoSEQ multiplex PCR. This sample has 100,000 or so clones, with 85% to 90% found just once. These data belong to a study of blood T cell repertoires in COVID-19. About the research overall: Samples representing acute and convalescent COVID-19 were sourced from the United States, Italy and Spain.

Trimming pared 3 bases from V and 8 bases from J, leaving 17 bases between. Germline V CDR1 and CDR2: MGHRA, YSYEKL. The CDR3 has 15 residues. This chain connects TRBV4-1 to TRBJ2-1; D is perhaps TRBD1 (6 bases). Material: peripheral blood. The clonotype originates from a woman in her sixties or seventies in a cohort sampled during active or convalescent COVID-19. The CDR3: CASSQNPRGRDEQFF. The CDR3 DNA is TGCGCCAGCAGCCAGAACCCCAGGGGAAGGGATGAGCAGTTCTTC.